These 27 T cell receptor beta chains came from one sample sequenced in a study of shared clonotypes between healthy human individuals (dated by TCRdb to 2018 to 2020). Libraries were constructed by the immunoSEQ multiplex PCR assay. TCRdb took over this immuneACCESS table, retaining in-frame rearrangements with V and J assigned. Such tables are incomplete; in checked studies, under half of the missing clones stem from an unresolved V gene, and the remainder is unexplained. Within this sample are 150,000 to 200,000 clones, with 66% of them counted one time only. Of the sample, about 10% is held by the ten largest clones. Material for sequencing was memory CD4+ T cells sorted from blood. Taken with the paper, the label for cell subset or site translates to: CD45RA-negative fraction. These receptors all come from a man aged 25-45 years in good health.

This clone was detected a few times. The V call is TRBV5-5, the J call TRBJ2-5; D is ambiguous. The V end was cut by 2 bases, the J end by 2 bases, with 13 bases between. This CDR3 region has 15 residues. Germline-derived CDR1 and CDR2 are SGHKS and YYEKEE (reference sequence). The CDR3 DNA sequence: TGTGCCAGCAGCTTAGCCGGCAGCCAACAAGAGACCCAGTACTTC. Translating gives CASSLAGSQQETQYF.

CDR3 in DNA: TGTGCCAGCAGTGAAACCCGCCAGGACGCCTCCCGCGAGCAGTACTTC. Its protein product is CASSETRQDASREQYF. The rearrangement uses TRBV2 and TRBJ2-7; no firm D call. Germline CDR1 reads SNHLY; CDR2 reads FYNNEI. This CDR3 region has 16 residues. V was shortened by 2 bases and J by 6 bases, with 20 bases between the two germline ends.

The gene calls are TRBV25-1 and TRBJ2-1; the D gene is possibly TRBD2 (6 bases). Per germline, CDR1 MGHDK and CDR2 SYGVNS. The CDR3 contains 17 residues. Trimming cost V 5 bases and J 1 base, with 18 bases left between them. The CDR3 DNA reads TGTGCCAGCAGTCCCCCCGGGGGAGGAGGTTCCTACAATGAGCAGTTCTTC. Amino acids: CASSPPGGGGSYNEQFF.

V gene TRBV7-7 combines with J gene TRBJ2-1; 10 nucleotides match TRBD1. Germline lookup yields CDR1 SSHAT and CDR2 FNYEAQ (reference sequence). The CDR3 length is 13 residues. The CDR3 is CASGTGVGNEQFF. As DNA, the CDR3 is TGTGCTAGCGGGACAGGGGTAGGCAATGAGCAGTTCTTC. The variable domain in full, completed from reference TRBV7-7 and TRBJ2-1, reads GAGVSQSPRYKVTKRGQDVTLRCDPISSHATLYWYQQALGQGPEFLTYFNYEAQPDKSGLPSDRFSAERPEGSISTLTIQRTEQRDSAMYRCASGTGVGNEQFFGPGTRLTVL.

This clone was counted many times. The rearrangement uses TRBV7-2 and TRBJ1-2, with TRBD1 as a possible D gene (6 bases). Germline V gene data show CDR1 as SGHTA and CDR2 as FQGNSA. Trimming left V 2 bases short and J 4 bases short, with 14 bases between. This CDR3 is built from 15 residues. CDR3 sequence reads: CASSLFGGGSYGYTF. DNA for the CDR3: TGTGCCAGCAGCTTATTTGGGGGCGGGAGCTATGGCTACACCTTC.

This clone was observed a handful of times. The V call is TRBV5-5, the J call TRBJ1-1; a possible D gene is TRBD1 (5 bases). The CDR3 is made up of 16 amino acids. CDR1 is SGHKS, CDR2 YYEKEE, per germline (reference sequence). Trimming took 2 bases from V and 4 from J, leaving 18 bases between them. CDR3: CASSFRGGGLGTEAFF. Written as DNA, the CDR3 is TGTGCCAGCAGCTTTCGAGGCGGGGGGTTGGGCACTGAAGCTTTCTTT.

This sequence joins TRBV6-5 and TRBJ2-2, with 7 bases identical to TRBD1. The CDR3 has 15 amino acids. J lost 1 base, V lost 5 bases, and 4 bases had no gene match. Per germline, CDR1 MNHEY and CDR2 SVGAGI. The CDR3 loop is CASSRWTGNTGELFF. The CDR3 nucleotides are TGTGCCAGCAGTCGCTGGACAGGGAACACCGGGGAGCTGTTTTTT.

This chain links TRBV6-5 with TRBJ1-5, with no clear D. This CDR3 is 14 amino acids long. The germline V gene has CDR1 MNHEY and CDR2 SVGAGI. Trimming pared 4 bases from V and 4 bases from J, leaving 11 bases between. The CDR3 region is CASSFSQRNQPQHF. Here the CDR3 DNA reads TGTGCCAGCAGTTTTAGCCAGCGGAATCAGCCCCAGCATTTT.

The chain is built from TRBV6-6 and TRBJ1-5; the D gene is possibly TRBD1 (6 bases). The V end was cut by 2 bases, the J end by 3 bases, with 14 bases between. Looked up from germline, CDR1 is MNHNY and CDR2 is SVGAGI (reference sequence). The CDR3 totals 16 residues. The CDR3 nucleotides are TGTGCCAGCAGTTACAATAAAGGGGGGAACAATCAGCCCCAGCATTTT. As protein: CASSYNKGGNNQPQHF.

This chain links TRBV6-1 with TRBJ1-4, with D possibly being TRBD1 (6 bases). Per germline, CDR1 MNHNS and CDR2 SASEGT. The CDR3 sequence is 15 residues long. Trimming pared 5 bases from V and 4 bases from J, leaving 14 bases between. The CDR3 sequence is CASSRGTGINEKLFF. The CDR3 coding sequence is TGTGCCAGCAGTCGGGGCACAGGGATTAATGAAAAACTGTTTTTT.

This chain uses TRBV6-1 with TRBJ2-5; 10 positions agree with TRBD1. The CDR3 loop spans 15 amino acids. The trim removed 6 bases at V and 3 bases at J, leaving 7 bases unmatched. Germline V gene sequence: CDR1 MNHNS, CDR2 SASEGT. The CDR3 region is CASSKRDRGEETQYF. CDR3 nucleotide sequence: TGTGCCAGCAGCAAACGGGACAGGGGCGAAGAGACCCAGTACTTC.

There are a few counts of this clone. V gene TRBV7-2 combines with J gene TRBJ2-7, with TRBD2 matching 10 bases. CDR3 length equals 16 residues. Trimming cost V 2 bases and J 3 bases; bases outside gene matches: 7. Looked up from germline, CDR1 is SGHTA and CDR2 is FQGNSA. This CDR3 reads CASSLKFASGSYEQYF. CDR3 in DNA: TGTGCCAGCAGCTTAAAGTTTGCTAGCGGGAGCTACGAGCAGTACTTC. The variable domain in full, completed from reference TRBV7-2 and TRBJ2-7, reads GAGVSQSPSNKVTEKGKDVELRCDPISGHTALYWYRQSLGQGLEFLIYFQGNSAPDKSGLPSDRFSAERTGGSVSTLTIQRTQQEDSAVYLCASSLKFASGSYEQYFGPGTRLTVT.

This rearrangement joins TRBV7-2 to TRBJ2-7; D unresolved. The CDR3 totals 13 residues. Germline V gene sequence: CDR1 SGHTA, CDR2 FQGNSA. V dropped 2 bases and J dropped 2 bases, with 7 bases sitting between them. CDR3: CASSLTLAYEQYF. DNA of the CDR3: TGTGCCAGCAGCTTAACCCTCGCCTACGAGCAGTACTTC. The whole variable domain, remainder taken from reference TRBV7-2 and TRBJ2-7, is GAGVSQSPSNKVTEKGKDVELRCDPISGHTALYWYRQSLGQGLEFLIYFQGNSAPDKSGLPSDRFSAERTGGSVSTLTIQRTQQEDSAVYLCASSLTLAYEQYFGPGTRLTVT.

This chain joins TRBV30 and TRBJ2-1, with D perhaps given as TRBD1 or TRBD2 (5 bases each). With 2 bases removed from V and 13 bases from J, the gap between germline ends came to 12 bases. The CDR3 length is 11 residues. CDR1 GTSNPN and CDR2 SVGIG come from the germline V gene (reference sequence). The CDR3 sequence: CAWSMLGDQFF. The CDR3 region has the DNA TGTGCCTGGAGTATGTTGGGGGATCAGTTCTTC.

The chain couples TRBV6-1 to TRBJ2-7; 11 nucleotides align to TRBD2. The length of the CDR3 is 14 residues. Losses at the gene ends were 10 bases for V and 3 bases for J; bases not matched to a gene: 8. Germline CDR1 and CDR2: MNHNS and SASEGT. CDR3 sequence: CATLPGTSGYEQYF. The CDR3 coding sequence is TGTGCCACCCTACCCGGGACTAGCGGCTACGAGCAGTACTTC.

The genes are TRBV11-3 and TRBJ2-1; the match to TRBD2 covers 12 bases. Germline trimming cut 0 bases from V and 5 bases from J; bases unmatched to any gene: 2. Germline V gene sequence: CDR1 SGHNT, CDR2 YENEEA. There are 16 residues in the CDR3. CDR3 DNA sequence: TGTGCCAGCAGCTTAGACACTAGCGGGAGGCACAATGAGCAGTTCTTC. Protein: CASSLDTSGRHNEQFF.

The chain combines TRBV7-2 with TRBJ1-2, with D possibly matching TRBD1 (5 bases). The V gene lost 5 bases and the J gene lost 3 bases, with 13 bases spanning the gap. CDR3 length equals 14 residues. The germline gives CDR1 SGHTA, CDR2 FQGNSA. The CDR3 region is CASSPGTGDYGYTF. The DNA for the CDR3 is TGTGCCAGCAGCCCCGGGACTGGAGACTATGGCTACACCTTC.

The chain uses TRBV5-6 and TRBJ1-5; TRBD1 aligns across 8 bases. The CDR3 has 15 amino acids. Germline CDR1 and CDR2: SGHDT and YYEEEE. V gave up 0 bases and J gave up 3 bases; unmatched junction bases: 2. The CDR3 bases are TGTGCCAGCAGCTTGGCCAGGGGGCTCAATCAGCCCCAGCATTTT. It encodes CASSLARGLNQPQHF.

This chain joins TRBV4-1 and TRBJ2-1; D unclear. Germline CDR1 and CDR2: MGHRA and YSYEKL. This CDR3 spans 11 amino acids. The V end was cut by 4 bases, the J end by 10 bases, with 8 bases between. The CDR3 DNA follows: TGCGCCAGCAGCCTAGAATGGGAGCAGTTCTTC. Translation gives CASSLEWEQFF.

The chain is built from TRBV14 and TRBJ2-1, with 10 bases lining up with TRBD2. The CDR3 totals 15 residues. V was clipped by 2 bases and J by 7 bases; unmatched bases: 5. Germline CDR1 reads SGHDN; CDR2 reads FVKESK. The CDR3 nucleotides are TGTGCCAGCAGCCAACTGACTAGCGGGTTTAATGAGCAGTTCTTC. Amino acid sequence: CASSQLTSGFNEQFF.

The chain couples TRBV5-1 to TRBJ2-1; 9 bases map to TRBD2. Germline trimming cut 0 bases from V and 4 bases from J; bases unmatched to any gene: 11. Per the germline V gene, CDR1 is SGHRS and CDR2 is YFSETQ. The CDR3 sequence is 18 residues long. The CDR3 reads CASSLVGSGSRLYNEQFF. The CDR3 DNA sequence: TGCGCCAGCAGCTTGGTTGGTAGCGGGAGCCGGCTATACAATGAGCAGTTCTTC.

The gene calls are TRBV25-1 and TRBJ2-5; 11 bases are shared with TRBD2. The CDR3 loop spans 16 amino acids. V trimming: 3 bases; J trimming: 5 bases; junction bases outside the gene matches: 8. Germline CDR1 MGHDK, CDR2 SYGVNS. The CDR3, as DNA: TGTGCCAGCAGTGACCTCCCACTAGCGGGAGATGAGACCCAGTACTTC. Translating it yields CASSDLPLAGDETQYF.

The chain links TRBV10-3 to TRBJ2-2; 8 bases line up with TRBD2. CDR3 length: 16 residues. CDR1 is ENHRY and CDR2 is SYGVKD in the germline V gene. The V and J ends lost 2 bases and 3 bases, in that order; junction bases with no gene match: 5. The DNA for the CDR3 is TGTGCCATCAGTGAGAGCGGGAGTGTGTACACCGGGGAGCTGTTTTTT. Residues: CAISESGSVYTGELFF.

The J gene is TRBJ1-1, the V gene TRBV7-2; D uncertain. V lost 2 bases to trimming and J lost 7 bases, with 20 bases between them. CDR3 length equals 16 residues. The germline gives CDR1 SGHTA, CDR2 FQGNSA. The CDR3 loop reads CASSLYFSIGGGEAFF. The CDR3 bases are TGTGCCAGCAGCTTATATTTCTCCATCGGCGGAGGTGAAGCTTTCTTT.

This clone was counted a single time. The chain links TRBV5-8 to TRBJ2-3, with TRBD2 matching 12 bases. The CDR3 contains 20 residues. Germline CDR1 SGHTS, CDR2 YDEGEE. Trimming at V came to 5 bases and at J to 5 bases, leaving 21 bases not matched to a gene. The CDR3 is CASRFRSGLAGYTEQDTQYF. The CDR3 DNA sequence: TGTGCCAGCAGATTTAGATCAGGACTAGCGGGATATACTGAACAAGATACGCAGTATTTT.

The chain links TRBV2 to TRBJ2-5, with D unresolved. V dropped 7 bases and J dropped 2 bases, with 11 bases sitting between them. CDR1 and CDR2 (germline): SNHLY, FYNNEI. CDR3 size: 13 residues. CDR3 bases: TGTGCCAGCACCCTTATGGCTCAAGAGACCCAGTACTTC. It translates to CASTLMAQETQYF.

This clone was counted at least ten times. The genes are TRBV11-2 and TRBJ2-7, with D tentatively TRBD2 (5 bases). The V and J ends lost 1 base and 0 bases respectively, with 10 bases between them. The length of the CDR3 is 15 residues. In germline, CDR1 is SGHAT, CDR2 FQNNGV. The CDR3 nucleotides read TGTGCCAGCAGCTTAGTAGCGCGGGCCTCCTACGAGCAGTACTTC. Translating it yields CASSLVARASYEQYF.